Sequencing of this T cell receptor (beta chain) was carried out in a study of blood T cell repertoires in COVID-19. The CDR3 extends over 13 amino acids. Germline V gives CDR1 SGHTA, CDR2 FQGNSA. V gave up 4 bases and J gave up 5 bases; unmatched junction bases: 2. Sequenced by immunoSEQ multiplex PCR; TCRdb stores in-frame clones only, minus some. The sample comprises some 140,000 clones, roughly 90% of which are singletons, and 2% to 2.5% rests with the top ten. The sequenced material came from peripheral blood. The TCR comes from a man aged 65 to 79 with active COVID-19. The genes are TRBV7-2 and TRBJ1-1, with 9 positions matching TRBD1. Here the CDR3 DNA reads TGTGCCAGCAGCTCGGGACAGGGAACTGAAGCTTTCTTT. Amino acids: CASSSGQGTEAFF. Full variable domain (remainder filled in from reference TRBV7-2 and TRBJ1-1): GAGVSQSPSNKVTEKGKDVELRCDPISGHTALYWYRQSLGQGLEFLIYFQGNSAPDKSGLPSDRFSAERTGGSVSTLTIQRTQQEDSAVYLCASSSGQGTEAFFGQGTRLTVV.